This T cell receptor (beta chain) was identified during a study of T cell responses to AZD1222 COVID-19 vaccine (dated by TCRdb to about 2021). About the study as a whole: AZD1222 recipients whose second dose came at about 4 weeks and those whose second dose came at about 12 weeks were combined into one group, since spike-specific TCR depth and breadth did not differ between the two schedules. TCR sequencing covered 233 trial participants: 207 given two doses of AZD1222 and 26 given two doses of MenACWY control vaccine. Trial participants were enrolled into age subgroups of 18-55, 56-69 and 70-plus years, which contained 148, 28 and 57 TCR-sequenced participants, respectively. The full study reports these points: Epitopes outside the regions mutated in the B.1.351 and B.1.1.7 variants were reportedly recognized by nearly half of the unique spike-specific TCRs. The whole spike protein was spanned by vaccine-associated CD4 TCRs, and dominant responses were seen in regions 160-218 and 743-854. Participants were mostly white British and included more females than males, and it was suggested by the authors that clonal diversity may have been underestimated. Because no samples from the day 14 peak response were available, repertoires could be characterized only after the peak T cell response. In the small 56-69-year group, the increase in depth fell short of significance, most likely because of low power. Only five or six AZD1222 recipients were SARS-CoV-2 seropositive at baseline, limiting conclusions about previously exposed vaccinees. After two AZD1222 doses, both the breadth and the depth of spike-specific TCRs were significantly higher than at day 0 and than in MenACWY recipients.

The time point tag for this specimen amounts to: baseline before first vaccination. Samples from vaccinated people were obtained from the UK trials COV001 and COV002, which included a single-blind randomized controlled phase 2/3 trial of AZD1222 (ChAdOx1 nCoV-19) in healthy adults. For TCRbeta chain sequencing, PBMC samples were collected from trial participants at day 0 and at day 28 after the second dose. The CDR3 regions of human TCRbeta chains were analyzed by immunosequencing. Per the original workflow: TCRs in the repertoires were matched against a reference library of SARS-CoV-2-specific TCRs that had been generated with the MIRA antigen-specificity platform. Breadth meant the fraction of unique TCRs that were SARS-CoV-2-associated, whereas depth meant the fraction of total T cells that were SARS-CoV-2-associated. Using the MIRA data, each spike-specific TCR was mapped to the spike region that the TCR reacts to and placed in a CD4 or CD8 class. Log10-transformed breadth and depth values were compared by one-way ANOVA with Sidak's multiple comparisons tests. In its TCRdb copy, this immuneACCESS table keeps in-frame sequences only and misses some clones. Where compared with another copy, unresolved V genes explain less than half of these, and the others have no known cause. That table furnishes V, J and clone size, whereas the DNA furnished D and trimming. This sample holds fewer than 150,000 clones; around nine tenths were observed only once. The ten biggest clones cover about 2% of the sample.

This clone was detected only once. No cognate antigen has been identified for it. Nothing much larger sits one base from this clone, and base qualities are not available. Sequencing used peripheral blood, obtained on day 0 of AZD1222 vaccination. The receptor's source is an adult in good health.

The nucleotide sequence reads TGTGCCAGTAGTATAACGAGCAATCAGCCCCAGCATTTT. Its protein product is CASSITSNQPQHF. The chain employs TRBV19 and TRBJ1-5; confidence is insufficient to name the D gene. V is reduced by 2 bases and J by 1 base, leaving a spacing of 3 bases between them. The CDR3 spans 13 residues, from the cysteine through the phenylalanine. The read is trimmed to its CDR3 DNA, 39 bases read in frame from base 1. As encoded in the germline V gene (reference sequence), CDR1 is LNHDA while CDR2 is SQIVND.